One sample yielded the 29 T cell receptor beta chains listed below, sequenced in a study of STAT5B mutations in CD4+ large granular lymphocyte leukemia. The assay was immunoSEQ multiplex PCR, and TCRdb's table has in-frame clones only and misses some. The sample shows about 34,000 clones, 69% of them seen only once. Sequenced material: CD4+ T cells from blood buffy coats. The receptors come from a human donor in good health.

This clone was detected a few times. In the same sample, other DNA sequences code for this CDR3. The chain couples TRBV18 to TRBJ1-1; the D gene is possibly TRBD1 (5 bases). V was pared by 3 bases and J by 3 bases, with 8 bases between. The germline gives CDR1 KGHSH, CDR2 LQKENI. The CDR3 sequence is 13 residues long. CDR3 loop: CASSPARDTEAFF. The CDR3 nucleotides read TGTGCCAGCTCACCTGCCAGGGACACTGAAGCTTTCTTT. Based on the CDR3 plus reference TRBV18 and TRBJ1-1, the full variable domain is NAGVMQNPRHLVRRRGQEARLRCSPMKGHSHVYWYRQLPEEGLKFMVYLQKENIIDESGMPKERFSAEFPKEGPSILRIQQVVRGDSAAYFCASSPARDTEAFFGQGTRLTVV.

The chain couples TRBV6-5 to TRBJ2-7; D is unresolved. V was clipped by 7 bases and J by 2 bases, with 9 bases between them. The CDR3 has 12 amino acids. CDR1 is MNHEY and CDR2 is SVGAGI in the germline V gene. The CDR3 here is CASKPGPYEQYF. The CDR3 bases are TGTGCCAGCAAGCCGGGCCCCTACGAGCAGTACTTC.

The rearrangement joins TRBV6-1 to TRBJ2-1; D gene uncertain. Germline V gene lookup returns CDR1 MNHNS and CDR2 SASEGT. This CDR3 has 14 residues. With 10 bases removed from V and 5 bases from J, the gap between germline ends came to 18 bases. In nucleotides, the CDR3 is TGTGCCACCCGGGCCGTTTTGTTACACAATGAGCAGTTCTTC. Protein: CATRAVLLHNEQFF.

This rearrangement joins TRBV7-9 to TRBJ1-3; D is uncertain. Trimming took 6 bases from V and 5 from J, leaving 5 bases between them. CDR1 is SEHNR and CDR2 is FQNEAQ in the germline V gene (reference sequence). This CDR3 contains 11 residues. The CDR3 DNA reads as TGTGCCAGCAGTGAGAGAAACACCATATATTTT. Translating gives CASSERNTIYF.

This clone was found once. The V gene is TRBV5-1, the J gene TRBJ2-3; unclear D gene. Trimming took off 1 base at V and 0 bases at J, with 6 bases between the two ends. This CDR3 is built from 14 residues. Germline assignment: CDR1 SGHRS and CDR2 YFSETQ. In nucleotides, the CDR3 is TGCGCCAGCAGCTTGAGACTCAGCACAGATACGCAGTATTTT. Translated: CASSLRLSTDTQYF.

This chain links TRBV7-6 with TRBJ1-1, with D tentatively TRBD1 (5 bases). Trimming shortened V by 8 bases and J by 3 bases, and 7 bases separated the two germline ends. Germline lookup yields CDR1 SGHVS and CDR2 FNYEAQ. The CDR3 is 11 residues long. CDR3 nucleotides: TGTGCCAGCCGAGGGGACACTGAAGCTTTCTTT. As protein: CASRGDTEAFF.

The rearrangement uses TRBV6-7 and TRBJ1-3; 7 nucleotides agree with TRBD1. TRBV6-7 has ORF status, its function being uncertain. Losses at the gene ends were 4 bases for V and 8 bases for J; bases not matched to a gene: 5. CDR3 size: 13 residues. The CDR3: CASSWDRGDTIYF. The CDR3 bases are TGTGCCAGCAGTTGGGACAGAGGGGACACCATATATTTT.

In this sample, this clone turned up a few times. The CDR3, as DNA: TGCAGCGTTGATCTTTCCAACTATGGCTACACCTTC. This gives the protein CSVDLSNYGYTF. The chain combines TRBV29-1 with TRBJ1-2; D remains ambiguous. Between the trimmed V and J ends, which lost 3 bases and 2 bases, there was a span of 7 bases. Germline lookup yields CDR1 SQVTM and CDR2 ANQGSEA. This CDR3 comprises 12 residues.

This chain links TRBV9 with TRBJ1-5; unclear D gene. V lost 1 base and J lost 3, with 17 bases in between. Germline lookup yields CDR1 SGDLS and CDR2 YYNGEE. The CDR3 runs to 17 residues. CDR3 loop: CASSVSHRARPNQPQHF. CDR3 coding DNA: TGTGCCAGCAGCGTAAGTCATCGGGCGCGGCCCAATCAGCCCCAGCATTTT.

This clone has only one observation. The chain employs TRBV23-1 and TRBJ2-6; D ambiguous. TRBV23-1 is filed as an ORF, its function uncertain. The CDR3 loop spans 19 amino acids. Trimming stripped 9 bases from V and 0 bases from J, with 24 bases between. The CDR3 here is CASLVEKGGSRSGANVLTF. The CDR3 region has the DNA TGCGCCAGTCTTGTCGAGAAGGGTGGTTCTCGCTCTGGGGCCAACGTCCTGACTTTC.

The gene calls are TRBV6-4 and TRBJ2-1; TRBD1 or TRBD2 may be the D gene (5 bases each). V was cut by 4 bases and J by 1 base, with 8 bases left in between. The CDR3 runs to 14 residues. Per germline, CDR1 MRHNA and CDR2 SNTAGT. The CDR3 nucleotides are TGTGCCAGCAGTGTAGAGGGGTCCTACAATGAGCAGTTCTTC. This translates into CASSVEGSYNEQFF.

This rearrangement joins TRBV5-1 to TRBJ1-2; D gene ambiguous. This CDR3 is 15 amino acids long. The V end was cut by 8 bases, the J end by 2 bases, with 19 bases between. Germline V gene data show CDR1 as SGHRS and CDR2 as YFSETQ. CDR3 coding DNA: TGCGCCAGTCGTCCGACACCCCTAGGGAACTATGGCTACACCTTC. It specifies CASRPTPLGNYGYTF.

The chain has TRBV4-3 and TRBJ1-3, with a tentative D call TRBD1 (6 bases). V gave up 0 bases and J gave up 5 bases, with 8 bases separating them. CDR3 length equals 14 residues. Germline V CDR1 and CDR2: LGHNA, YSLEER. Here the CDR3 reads CASSQDGGRNTIYF. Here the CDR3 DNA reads TGCGCCAGCAGCCAAGATGGGGGGCGAAACACCATATATTTT.

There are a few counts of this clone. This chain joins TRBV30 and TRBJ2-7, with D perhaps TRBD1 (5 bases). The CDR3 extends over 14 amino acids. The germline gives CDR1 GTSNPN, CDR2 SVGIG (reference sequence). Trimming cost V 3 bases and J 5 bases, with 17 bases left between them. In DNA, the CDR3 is TGTGCCTGGAGCCGAACAGGAGCCCTAGACGAGCAGTACTTC. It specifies CAWSRTGALDEQYF.

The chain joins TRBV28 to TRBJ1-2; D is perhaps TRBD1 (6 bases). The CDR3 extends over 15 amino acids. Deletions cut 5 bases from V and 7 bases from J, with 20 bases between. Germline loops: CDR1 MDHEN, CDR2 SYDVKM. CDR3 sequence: CASSLSTGRGSGYTF. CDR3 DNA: TGTGCCAGCAGTCTCTCTACAGGGAGGGGTAGTGGCTACACCTTC.

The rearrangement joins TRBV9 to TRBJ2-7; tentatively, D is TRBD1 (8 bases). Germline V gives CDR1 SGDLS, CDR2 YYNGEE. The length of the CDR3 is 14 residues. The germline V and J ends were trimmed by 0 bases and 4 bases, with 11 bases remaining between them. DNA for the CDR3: TGTGCCAGCAGCGTAGAACAGGGGGGGTACGAGCAGTACTTC. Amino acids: CASSVEQGGYEQYF.

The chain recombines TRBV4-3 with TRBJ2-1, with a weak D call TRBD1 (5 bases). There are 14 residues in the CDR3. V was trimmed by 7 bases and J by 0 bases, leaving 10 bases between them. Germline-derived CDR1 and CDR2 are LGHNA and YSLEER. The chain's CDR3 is CASTRQLSYNEQFF. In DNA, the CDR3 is TGCGCCAGCACTCGACAGCTCTCCTACAATGAGCAGTTCTTC.

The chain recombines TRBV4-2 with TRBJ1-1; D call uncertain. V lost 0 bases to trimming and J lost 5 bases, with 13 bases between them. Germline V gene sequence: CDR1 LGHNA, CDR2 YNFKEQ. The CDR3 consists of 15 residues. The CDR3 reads CASSQEGNGKTEAFF. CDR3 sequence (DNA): TGTGCCAGCAGCCAAGAAGGGAATGGGAAAACTGAAGCTTTCTTT.

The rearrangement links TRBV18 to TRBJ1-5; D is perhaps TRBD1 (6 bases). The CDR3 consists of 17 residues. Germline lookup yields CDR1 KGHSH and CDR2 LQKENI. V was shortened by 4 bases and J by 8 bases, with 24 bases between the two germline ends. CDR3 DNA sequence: TGTGCCAGCTCACTACGGGGGACACCACCCCGGGGGGAGCCCCAGCATTTT. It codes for CASSLRGTPPRGEPQHF.

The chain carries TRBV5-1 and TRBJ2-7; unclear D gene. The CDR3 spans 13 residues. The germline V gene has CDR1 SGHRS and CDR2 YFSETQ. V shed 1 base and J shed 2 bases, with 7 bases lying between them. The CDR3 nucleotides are TGCGCCAGCAGCTTGAGCCTAGCCTACGAGCAGTACTTC. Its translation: CASSLSLAYEQYF.

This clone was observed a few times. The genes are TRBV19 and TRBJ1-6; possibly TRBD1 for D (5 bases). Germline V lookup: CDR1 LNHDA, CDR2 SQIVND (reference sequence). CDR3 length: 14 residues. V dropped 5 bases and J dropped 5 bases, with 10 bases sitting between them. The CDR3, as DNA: TGTGCCAGTAGTTCTGGGACGGATAATTCACCCCTCCACTTT. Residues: CASSSGTDNSPLHF.

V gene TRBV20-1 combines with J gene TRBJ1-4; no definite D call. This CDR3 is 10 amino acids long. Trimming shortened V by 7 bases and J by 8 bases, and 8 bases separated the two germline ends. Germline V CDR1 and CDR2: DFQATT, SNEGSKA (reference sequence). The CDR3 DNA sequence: TGCAGTGTCAGAAGGGAAAAACTGTTTTTT. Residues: CSVRREKLFF.

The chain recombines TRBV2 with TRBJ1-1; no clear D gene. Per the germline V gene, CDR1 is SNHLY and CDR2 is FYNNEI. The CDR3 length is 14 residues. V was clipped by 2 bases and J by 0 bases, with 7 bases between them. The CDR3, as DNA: TGTGCCAGCAGTGAATCTGGGCTGAACACTGAAGCTTTCTTT. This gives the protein CASSESGLNTEAFF.

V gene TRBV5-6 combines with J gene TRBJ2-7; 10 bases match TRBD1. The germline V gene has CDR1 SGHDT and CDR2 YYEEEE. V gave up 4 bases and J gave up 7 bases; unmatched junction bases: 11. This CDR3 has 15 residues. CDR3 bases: TGTGCCAGCAGCGCGGGACAGGGGTCAGGGGGGGAGCAGTACTTC. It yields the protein CASSAGQGSGGEQYF.

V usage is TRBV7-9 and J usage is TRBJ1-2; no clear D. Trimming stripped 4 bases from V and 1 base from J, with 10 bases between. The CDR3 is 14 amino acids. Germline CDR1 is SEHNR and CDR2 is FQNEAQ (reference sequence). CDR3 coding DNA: TGTGCCAGCAGCTCAGGACTGGTTAACTATGGCTACACCTTC. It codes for CASSSGLVNYGYTF.

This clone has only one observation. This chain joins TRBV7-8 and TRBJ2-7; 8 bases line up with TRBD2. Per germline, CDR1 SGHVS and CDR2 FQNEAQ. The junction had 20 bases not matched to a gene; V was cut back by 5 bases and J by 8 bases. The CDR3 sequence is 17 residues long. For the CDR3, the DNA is TGTGCCAGCAGCGTTACTACTCCCGGGGGGGTTATGATGAAGCAGTACTTC. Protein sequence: CASSVTTPGGVMMKQYF.

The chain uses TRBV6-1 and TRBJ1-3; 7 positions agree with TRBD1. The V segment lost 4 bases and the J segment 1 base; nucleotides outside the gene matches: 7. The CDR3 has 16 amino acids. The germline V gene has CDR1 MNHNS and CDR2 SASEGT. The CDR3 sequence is CASSVSTGPSGNTIYF. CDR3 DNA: TGTGCCAGCAGTGTCTCGACAGGGCCTTCTGGAAACACCATATATTTT.

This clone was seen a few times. CDR3 DNA sequence: TGTGCCAGCAGCTTAGCTGGGAGTCAGGAAAAACTGTTTTTT. This translates into CASSLAGSQEKLFF. V and J are TRBV7-9 and TRBJ1-4, with D unresolved. V lost 0 bases and J lost 8, with 10 bases in between. The CDR3 is 14 amino acids. The V gene's germline CDR1 is SEHNR and CDR2 FQNEAQ (reference sequence).

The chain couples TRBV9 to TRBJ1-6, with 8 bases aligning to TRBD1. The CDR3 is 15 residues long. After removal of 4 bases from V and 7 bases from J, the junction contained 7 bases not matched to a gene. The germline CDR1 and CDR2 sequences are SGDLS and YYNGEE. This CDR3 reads CASSLIDRGNSPLHF. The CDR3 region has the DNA TGTGCCAGCAGCCTTATCGACAGGGGAAATTCACCCCTCCACTTT.